A single sample is the source of the 15 T cell receptor beta chains below, sequenced in a study of shared clonotypes between healthy human individuals. Sequenced by immunoSEQ multiplex PCR; TCRdb stores in-frame clones only, minus some. The sample holds 200,000 to 250,000 clones, about 69% seen once. Material for sequencing was memory CD4+ T cells sorted from blood. Subset given: CD45RA-negative fraction. These receptors came from a man aged 25 to 45 in good health.

The chain has TRBV10-1 and TRBJ2-5; TRBD2 is a possible D gene (6 bases). In germline, CDR1 is WNHNN, CDR2 SYGVQD (reference sequence). The CDR3 is 14 amino acids. Between the trimmed V and J ends, which lost 8 bases and 2 bases, there was a span of 15 bases. This CDR3 reads CASSEGGDQETQYF. Written as DNA, the CDR3 is TGCGCCAGCTCGGAGGGAGGAGATCAAGAGACCCAGTACTTC.

V is TRBV5-1 and J is TRBJ2-5; TRBD2 matches 7 bases. CDR1 is SGHRS, CDR2 YFSETQ, per germline. V trimming: 4 bases; J trimming: 5 bases; junction bases outside the gene matches: 8. This CDR3 contains 14 residues. CDR3 sequence reads: CASSPTSASETQYF. In DNA, the CDR3 is TGCGCCAGCAGCCCCACTAGCGCCTCGGAGACCCAGTACTTC.

The rearrangement uses TRBV5-4 and TRBJ2-7; D is perhaps TRBD2 (6 bases). V was shortened by 4 bases and J by 3 bases, with 11 bases between the two germline ends. Germline CDR1 is SGHNT and CDR2 is YYREEE (reference sequence). The CDR3 length is 13 residues. The CDR3 DNA reads TGTGCCAGCAGCCCCGGGGGAAACTACGAGCAGTACTTC. Protein product: CASSPGGNYEQYF.

The chain links TRBV5-1 to TRBJ2-7, with unresolved D. The V and J ends lost 0 bases and 5 bases respectively, with 30 bases between them. Germline V gives CDR1 SGHRS, CDR2 YFSETQ. This CDR3 comprises 20 residues. The CDR3 loop reads CASSLGWGNLRERESHEQYF. The CDR3 nucleotides are TGCGCCAGCAGCTTGGGTTGGGGTAATCTTAGGGAAAGGGAATCCCACGAGCAGTACTTC.

This sequence joins TRBV15 and TRBJ2-7, with 12 positions matching TRBD1. The V and J ends lost 3 bases and 5 bases, in that order; junction bases with no gene match: 14. The germline gives CDR1 LNHNV, CDR2 YYDKDF (reference sequence). CDR3 length: 18 residues. As DNA, the CDR3 is TGTGCCACCAGCAGCAGGGACAGGGGGCATCCTACCCCAAACGAGCAGTACTTC. It is translated as CATSSRDRGHPTPNEQYF.

The J gene is TRBJ2-7, the V gene TRBV28; tentative D call: TRBD1 (6 bases). Germline V gives CDR1 MDHEN, CDR2 SYDVKM. The CDR3 extends over 18 amino acids. The V and J ends lost 4 bases and 0 bases respectively, with 22 bases between them. The DNA of the CDR3 is TGTGCCAGCAGTTACCCCTTAAGGTGGGACAAGAGCTCCTACGAGCAGTACTTC. Protein: CASSYPLRWDKSSYEQYF.

This clone showed up just a few times. The chain employs TRBV7-2 and TRBJ2-7, with D tentatively TRBD1 (5 bases). Germline V CDR1 and CDR2: SGHTA, FQGNSA. V was pared by 1 base and J by 2 bases, with 12 bases between. This CDR3 has 15 amino acids. DNA of the CDR3: TGTGCCAGCAGCTTAGATCCAGGGAACGCCTACGAGCAGTACTTC. Translating it yields CASSLDPGNAYEQYF. The whole variable domain, filled in from reference TRBV7-2 and TRBJ2-7, reads GAGVSQSPSNKVTEKGKDVELRCDPISGHTALYWYRQSLGQGLEFLIYFQGNSAPDKSGLPSDRFSAERTGGSVSTLTIQRTQQEDSAVYLCASSLDPGNAYEQYFGPGTRLTVT.

This clone was seen a single time. The same CDR3 arises from other DNA sequences in this sample as well. This chain connects TRBV5-4 to TRBJ2-2; 7 nucleotides match TRBD1. V lost 3 bases to trimming and J lost 2 bases; unmatched junction nucleotides: 7. This CDR3 spans 16 amino acids. CDR1 and CDR2 (germline): SGHNT, YYREEE (reference sequence). CDR3 coding DNA: TGTGCCAGCAGCTCCCCAGGGACAGCTAACACCGGGGAGCTGTTTTTT. Its protein product is CASSSPGTANTGELFF.

V is TRBV9 and J is TRBJ1-1, with a tentative D call TRBD1 (5 bases). The CDR3 covers 12 residues. CDR1 SGDLS and CDR2 YYNGEE come from the germline V gene. V was trimmed by 3 bases and J by 5 bases, leaving 8 bases between them. In DNA form, the CDR3 reads TGTGCCAGCAGCGGGGGGGTTACTGAAGCTTTCTTT. This translates into CASSGGVTEAFF.

Concerning this clone itself: This likely stems from a read error, as it lies one base from a far larger clone. Other DNA sequences in the sample encode the same CDR3. The chain recombines TRBV2 with TRBJ2-1; tentatively, D is TRBD2 (5 bases). CDR3 length equals 14 residues. Germline CDR1 is SNHLY and CDR2 is FYNNEI. Between the trimmed V and J ends, which lost 6 bases and 0 bases, there was a span of 9 bases. The CDR3 nucleotides read TGTGCCAGCAGAGGAGGAAGCTCCTACAATGAGCAGTTCTTC. The encoded protein is CASRGGSSYNEQFF. Full variable domain (outside the CDR3, taken from reference TRBV2 and TRBJ2-1): EPEVTQTPSHQVTQMGQEVILRCVPISNHLYFYWYRQILGQKVEFLVSFYNNEISEKSEIFDDQFSVERPDGSNFTLKIRSTKLEDSAMYFCASRGGSSYNEQFFGPGTRLTVL.

CDR3 coding DNA: TGTGCCAGCAGTTACACCCAGGGACCCTACGAGCAGTACTTC. It encodes CASSYTQGPYEQYF. The rearrangement links TRBV6-6 to TRBJ2-7; TRBD1 or TRBD2 may be the D gene (5 bases each). The germline CDR1 and CDR2 sequences are MNHNY and SVGAGI (reference sequence). Trimming took 2 bases from V and 2 from J, leaving 10 bases between them. The CDR3 spans 14 residues.

The chain has TRBV18 and TRBJ2-7, with 12 bases fitting TRBD1. CDR1 KGHSH and CDR2 LQKENI come from the germline V gene. Losses at the gene ends were 4 bases for V and 5 bases for J; bases not matched to a gene: 3. CDR3 length: 14 amino acids. Written as DNA, the CDR3 is TGTGCCAGCTCACTAGGGACAGGGGGCGACGAGCAGTACTTC. As protein: CASSLGTGGDEQYF. The full variable domain, its missing parts supplied by reference TRBV18 and TRBJ2-7, is NAGVMQNPRHLVRRRGQEARLRCSPMKGHSHVYWYRQLPEEGLKFMVYLQKENIIDESGMPKERFSAEFPKEGPSILRIQQVVRGDSAAYFCASSLGTGGDEQYFGPGTRLTVT.

The chain carries TRBV29-1 and TRBJ2-2; D not certain. Germline V gene data show CDR1 as SQVTM and CDR2 as ANQGSEA. The CDR3 is made up of 14 amino acids. The V and J ends lost 1 base and 4 bases respectively, with 10 bases between them. Here the CDR3 reads CSVEASPLTGELFF. CDR3 sequence (DNA): TGCAGCGTTGAAGCTAGTCCCCTCACCGGGGAGCTGTTTTTT.

V and J are TRBV18 and TRBJ2-7, with 8 positions matching TRBD2. Germline-derived CDR1 and CDR2 are KGHSH and LQKENI. V lost 6 bases, J lost 6 bases, and 10 bases stayed unmatched. This CDR3 region has 14 residues. The CDR3 spells CASSPGGGLFEQYF. In DNA form, the CDR3 reads TGTGCCAGCTCCCCGGGGGGGGGACTGTTCGAGCAGTACTTC.

A few counts support this clone. The gene calls are TRBV5-1 and TRBJ2-5, with D perhaps matching TRBD2 (6 bases). Germline CDR1 SGHRS, CDR2 YFSETQ. Between the trimmed V and J ends, which lost 3 bases and 5 bases, there was a span of 14 bases. CDR3 length: 14 residues. The CDR3 protein is CASSWGVQWETQYF. The CDR3 DNA follows: TGCGCCAGCAGCTGGGGGGTCCAATGGGAGACCCAGTACTTC.